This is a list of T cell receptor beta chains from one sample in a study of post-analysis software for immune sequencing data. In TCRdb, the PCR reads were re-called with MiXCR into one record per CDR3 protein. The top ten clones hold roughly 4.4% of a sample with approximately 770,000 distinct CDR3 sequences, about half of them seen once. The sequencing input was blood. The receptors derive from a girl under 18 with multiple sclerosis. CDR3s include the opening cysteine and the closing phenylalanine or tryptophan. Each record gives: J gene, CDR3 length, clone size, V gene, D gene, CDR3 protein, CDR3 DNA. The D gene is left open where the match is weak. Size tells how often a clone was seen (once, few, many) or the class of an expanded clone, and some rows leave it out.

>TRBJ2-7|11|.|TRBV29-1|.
CSVEVRGEQYF
TGCAGCGTTGAAGTGCGGGGCGAGCAGTACTTC
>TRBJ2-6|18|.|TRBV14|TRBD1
CASSLYPGQGAGANVLTF
TGTGCCAGCAGTCTCTATCCGGGACAGGGAGCTGGGGCCAACGTCCTGACTTTC
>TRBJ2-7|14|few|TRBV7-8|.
CASSNPKLPLEQYF
TGTGCCAGCAGCAACCCCAAACTACCTTTGGAGCAGTACTTC
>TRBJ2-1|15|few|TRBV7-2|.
CASSNPDFFGNEQFF
TGTGCCAGCAGCAATCCGGACTTCTTCGGAAATGAGCAGTTCTTC
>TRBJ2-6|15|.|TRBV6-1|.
CASRDYGSGANVLTF
TGTGCCAGCAGAGACTACGGCTCTGGGGCCAACGTCCTGACTTTC
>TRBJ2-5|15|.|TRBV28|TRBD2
CASRRTSGRVETQYF
TGTGCCAGCAGGCGGACTAGCGGGAGGGTGGAGACCCAGTACTTC
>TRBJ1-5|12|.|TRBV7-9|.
CASSWGDQPQHF
TGTGCCAGCAGCTGGGGGGATCAGCCCCAGCATTTT
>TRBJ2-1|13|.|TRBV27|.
CAGSLSPAYEQFF
TGTGCCGGCAGCCTGAGCCCCGCGTATGAGCAGTTCTTC
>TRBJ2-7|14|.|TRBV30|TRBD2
CAWRGIAGAYEQYF
TGTGCCTGGAGGGGAATAGCGGGAGCCTACGAGCAGTACTTC
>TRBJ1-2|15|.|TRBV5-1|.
CASSPFRPGLYGYTF
TGCGCCAGCAGCCCCTTCCGCCCGGGACTCTATGGCTACACCTTC
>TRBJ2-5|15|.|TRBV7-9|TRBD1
CASSSRQGRGETQYF
TGTGCCAGCAGCTCCCGACAGGGTCGTGGAGAGACCCAGTACTTC
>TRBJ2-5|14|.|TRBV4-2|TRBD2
CASSQDGGNETQYF
TGTGCCAGCAGCCAAGACGGGGGGAACGAGACCCAGTACTTC
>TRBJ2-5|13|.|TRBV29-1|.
CSVMRAGEETQYF
TGCAGCGTGATGAGGGCAGGAGAAGAGACCCAGTACTTC
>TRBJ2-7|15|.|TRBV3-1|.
CASSQAPTGTYEQYF
TGTGCCAGCAGCCAAGCTCCTACAGGAACCTACGAGCAGTACTTC
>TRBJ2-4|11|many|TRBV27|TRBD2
CASTWGGAQYF
TGTGCCAGCACCTGGGGGGGAGCCCAGTACTTC
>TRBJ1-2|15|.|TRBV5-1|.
CASSLDGSRDYGYTF
TGCGCCAGCAGCTTGGACGGCAGTCGAGACTATGGCTACACCTTC
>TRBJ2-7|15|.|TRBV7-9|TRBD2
CASSLILAGKHEQYF
TGTGCCAGCAGCTTAATCCTAGCGGGGAAACACGAGCAGTACTTC
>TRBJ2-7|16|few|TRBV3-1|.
CASSQDILGGIYEQYF
TGTGCCAGCAGCCAAGATATCTTAGGAGGGATCTACGAGCAGTACTTC
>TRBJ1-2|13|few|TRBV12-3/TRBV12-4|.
CASSFGPGGGYTF
TGTGCCAGCAGTTTCGGGCCCGGAGGGGGCTACACCTTC
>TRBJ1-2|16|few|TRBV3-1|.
CASSQDLPSAVGGYTF
TGTGCCAGCAGCCAAGATCTGCCGTCGGCAGTTGGGGGCTACACCTTC
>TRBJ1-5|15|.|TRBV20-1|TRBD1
CSARAPGQGGQPQHF
TGCAGTGCTAGAGCACCGGGACAGGGAGGTCAGCCCCAGCATTTT
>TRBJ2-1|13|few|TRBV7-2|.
CASSLPEIGEQFF
TGTGCCAGCAGCCTTCCCGAGATTGGTGAGCAGTTCTTC
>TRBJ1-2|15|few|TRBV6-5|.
CASSYSTAPNYGYTF
TGTGCCAGCAGTTACTCGACAGCCCCTAACTATGGCTACACCTTC
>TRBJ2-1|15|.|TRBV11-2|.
CASSFVLAALNEQFF
TGTGCCAGCAGCTTTGTACTAGCAGCCCTCAATGAGCAGTTCTTC
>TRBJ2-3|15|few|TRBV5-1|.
CASSFRASGTDTQYF
TGCGCCAGCAGCTTCCGGGCCTCCGGTACAGATACGCAGTATTTT
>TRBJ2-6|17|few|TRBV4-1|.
CASSQDSSAAGANVLTF
TGCGCCAGCAGCCAAGATTCATCGGCAGCCGGGGCCAACGTCCTGACTTTC
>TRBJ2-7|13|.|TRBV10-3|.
CAIRDSSGYEQYF
TGTGCCATCAGGGACTCTTCGGGCTACGAGCAGTACTTC
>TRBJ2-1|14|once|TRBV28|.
CASSSSRIYNEQFF
TGTGCCAGCAGTTCCTCTCGGATCTACAATGAGCAGTTCTTC
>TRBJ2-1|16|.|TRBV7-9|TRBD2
CASSSGTSGIYNEQFF
TGTGCCAGCAGCTCCGGGACTAGCGGGATCTACAATGAGCAGTTCTTC